Sequencing of this T cell receptor (beta chain) was carried out in a study of OX40 agonist ivuxolimab in advanced cancers. Libraries were prepared by immunoSEQ multiplex PCR; TCRdb keeps only in-frame clonotypes and omits some of them. The table includes more than 55,000 clones, 65% to 80% detected once. CDR1 is MNHEY and CDR2 is SVGAGI in the germline V gene. The CDR3 contains 15 residues. The V gene end was trimmed by 3 bases and the J gene end by 7 bases; junction bases not matched to a gene: 8. This sequence was found in an adult with an advanced solid tumor such as melanoma, head and neck, liver or kidney cancer. Specimen: CD4+ or CD8+ T cells sorted from blood, collected in a trial of the OX40 agonist ivuxolimab. V gene TRBV6-5 combines with J gene TRBJ1-2; TRBD1 agrees at 10 bases. The CDR3 DNA reads as TGTGCCAGCAGTTATGGTTTGACAGGGGGCGTTGGCTACACCTTC. It is translated as CASSYGLTGGVGYTF.